This entry describes one T cell receptor (beta chain). There is no known antigen for this receptor. It has no much larger one-base neighbor in the sample; base qualities were not kept. The data stem from a study of vaccination and CD4 T cells after COVID-19 (dated by TCRdb to between 2022 and 2023). Regarding the research as a whole: Every convalescent patient had a positive nasal swab PCR test for SARS-CoV-2, with mild disease in roughly 10 patients and severe disease in one. Participants got two doses of the Pfizer-BioNTech BNT162b2 vaccine (n=8) or two doses of the Moderna mRNA-1273 vaccine (n=2). Six males and four females were included in the convalescent cohort, with two Hispanic individuals, seven Caucasians, two Asians and one multiracial person represented. The time from the second vaccine dose to post-vaccine blood sampling had a median of roughly 72 days and ranged from roughly 13 to 241 days. Control cultures used a CEFX viral epitope pool as positive control, an HIV-1 Nef peptide pool as negative control, or no peptide. In under twelve COVID-19 convalescent patients and a handful of infection-naive healthy vaccine recipients, researchers compared the spike-specific CD4+ TCR repertoire from before mRNA vaccination with the repertoire from after. Culture stimuli were overlapping spike peptide pools from SARS-CoV-2 and from the common cold coronaviruses HCoV-NL63, HCoV-OC43 and HCoV-229E. Post-COVID blood samples from convalescent patients were collected a median of 101 days after diagnosis, with a range of roughly 35 to 180 days.

The CDR3 holds 16 amino acids from the cysteine to the phenylalanine. The DNA shown is the 48-base CDR3, in frame from base 1. Trimmed from V: 6 bases; trimmed from J: 7 bases; junction bases lacking a gene match: 9. The CDR1 and CDR2 encoded by the germline V gene (reference sequence) are LGHDT and YNNKEL. The treatment or condition label, as the study defines it: approximately nine-day PBMC culture with coronavirus spike peptide pools or control peptides (ViraFEST assay). The ViraFEST assay was used in the study, in which antigen-specific T cells were expanded with peptide pools and expanded clonotypes were subsequently identified by TCR sequencing. The positive SARS-CoV-2 PCR tests of the convalescent patients were dated from March to December 2020, before the Alpha, Beta and Delta variants emerged in the United States. PBMCs were cultured at roughly 1.9 million per well in IMDM supplemented with around 5% human AB serum and around 10 IU/ml IL-2, with 9.5 to 10 ug/ml peptide pools added. On days 3 and 7, half of the culture medium was replaced with fresh IL-2-containing medium. CD4+ T cells were isolated after 10 days of culture through negative selection using the EasySep CD4+ T cell isolation kit. PBMCs were separated from whole blood using Ficoll-Paque Plus gradient centrifugation and then either used fresh or cryopreserved at -140C. Triplicate wells were generally used for each culture condition.

Points the paper makes about the study in general: Nearly all vaccine-specific clones in convalescent patients (304 of 307) were mono-reactive for SARS-CoV-2 spike rather than cross-reactive with common cold coronaviruses. Although the median number of SARS-CoV-2-reactive clonotypes went up from 20 to 25 after infection to 38 after vaccination, the increase was not significant. The study included relatively few convalescent patients and did not analyze early timepoints after natural infection. In convalescent patients, a median around 86% of post-vaccine SARS-CoV-2-reactive clones were detected only after vaccination, suggesting vaccine-specific priming.

Libraries were constructed by PCR. TCR sequencing of DNA from cultured CD4+ T cells used the Oncomine TCR Beta short-read assay at the Johns Hopkins FTIC core. Genomic DNA was extracted from the cultured CD4+ T cells with the QIAamp micro DNA kit. The Oncomine TCR Beta libraries from cultured CD4+ T cells were pooled using unique dual indexes and then sequenced on an Illumina iSeq 100. Regarding the original processing steps: Non-productive sequences were filtered out, and CDR3s that did not start with C, did not end with F or W, or were shorter than 7 amino acids were discarded. The MANAFEST web application was used to identify antigen-specific clonotypes by comparing peptide-stimulated wells against reference wells and other culture wells. To be called positive, a clone needed an FDR below 0.05, an odds ratio above 5, and a productive frequency above 0.1% in at least two of three replicate wells. Cross-reactive clonotypes were defined as significantly expanded in both SARS-CoV-2 spike wells and at least one common cold coronavirus spike condition. Levenshtein distances (stringdist) and unrooted phylogenetic trees (ape) in R version 3.6.1 were used to assess CDR3 homology. TCRdb cleaned the public reads at Q25 with fastp, built clones with MiXCR and kept in-frame beta chains. Rows are unified per CDR3 protein, each entry keeping the most common DNA and genes. These V and J calls originate from TCRdb's pipeline instead of the authors' own analysis. The sample table holds tens of thousands of distinct CDR3 sequences, of which 54% were seen once. About 6.5% of the sample is taken by the ten largest.

The chain couples TRBV3-1 to TRBJ2-5; 15 bases in the middle match TRBD2. The clonotype comes from a human donor who had recovered from COVID-19. The sequencing input was CD4+ T cells from blood, cultured in vitro. Read as DNA, the sequence is TGTGCCAGCAGTTTCGGACTAGCGGGAGGGCTAGGGACCCAGTACTTC. It specifies CASSFGLAGGLGTQYF.